The following is a TCR beta chain sequence with its context. Losses at the gene ends were 6 bases for V and 0 bases for J; bases not matched to a gene: 12. Per germline, CDR1 MDHEN and CDR2 SYDVKM. This CDR3 comprises 18 residues. Clones were sequenced by immunoSEQ multiplex PCR, and TCRdb holds only the in-frame ones, with some missing. The sample consists of 90,000 to 130,000 clones, approximately 83% of them appearing once. The entry originates in a study of blood T cell repertoires in COVID-19. Whole-study context: From T cells, B-cell-depleted T cells, or PBMCs came the material, which was cDNA or gDNA.

The clonotype comes from a woman in her 70s with acute or convalescent COVID-19. The chain recombines TRBV28 with TRBJ1-2; TRBD1 agrees at 11 bases. Sample: peripheral blood. As DNA, the CDR3 is TGTGCCAGCAGAGAAGGACAGGGGGCGCGAGGGGCTAACTATGGCTACACCTTC. It encodes CASREGQGARGANYGYTF.